The 7 T cell receptor beta chains below all came from one sample that was sequenced in a study of OX40 agonist ivuxolimab in advanced cancers. Library method: the immunoSEQ multiplex PCR assay. The immuneACCESS repertoire file appears here via TCRdb, limited to in-frame rearrangements. These files lack a portion of the clones; in checked studies, under half of the deficit traces to unresolved V genes, and the cause of the others is not known. The sample table shows more than 95,000 clones, and 91% are seen once. The ten largest clones capture 0.3% to 0.4% of the sample. The sequenced sample was CD4+ or CD8+ T cells sorted from blood, obtained in a trial of the OX40 agonist ivuxolimab. The receptors here all came from an adult with an advanced solid tumor such as melanoma, head and neck, liver or kidney cancer.

This sequence joins TRBV6-6 and TRBJ2-7, with D tentatively TRBD2 (5 bases). V was trimmed by 2 bases and J by 0 bases, leaving 14 bases between them. CDR1 is MNHNY, CDR2 SVGAGI, per germline (reference sequence). This CDR3 has 16 residues. The CDR3 region has the DNA TGTGCCAGCAGTTACGTTTTTTTGGGGAGCTCCTACGAGCAGTACTTC. Its translation is CASSYVFLGSSYEQYF.

The gene calls are TRBV9 and TRBJ2-7; 7 nucleotides agree with TRBD1. The junction had 6 bases not matched to a gene; V was cut back by 0 bases and J by 6 bases. In germline, CDR1 is SGDLS, CDR2 YYNGEE. The CDR3 extends over 14 amino acids. The CDR3 sequence is CASSVGQGVGEQYF. The CDR3 nucleotides read TGTGCCAGCAGCGTAGGGCAGGGGGTCGGCGAGCAGTACTTC.

The chain couples TRBV6-6 to TRBJ2-7; D remains unclear. The CDR3 is 13 amino acids. Germline-derived CDR1 and CDR2 are MNHNY and SVGAGI (reference sequence). Trimming pared 3 bases from V and 6 bases from J, leaving 12 bases between. In DNA, the CDR3 is TGTGCCAGCAGTTATTCCCCGGGCATCGAGCAGTACTTC. Amino acids: CASSYSPGIEQYF.

The gene calls are TRBV16 and TRBJ2-7; D gene uncertain. Germline CDR1 reads KGHSY; CDR2 reads FQNENV. There are 14 residues in the CDR3. Between the trimmed V and J ends, which lost 4 bases and 4 bases, there was a span of 14 bases. The CDR3 region has the DNA TGTGCCAGCAGCCCGACTCGGATCTCGTACGAGCAGTACTTC. Encoded protein: CASSPTRISYEQYF.

V usage is TRBV6-5 and J usage is TRBJ2-3, with 7 bases matching TRBD1. Germline assignment: CDR1 MNHEY and CDR2 SVGAGI. Germline trimming cut 6 bases from V and 6 bases from J; bases unmatched to any gene: 9. This CDR3 is built from 14 residues. CDR3 in DNA: TGTGCCAGCAGGTACAGGGGTTCGGGCGATACGCAGTATTTT. Its protein product is CASRYRGSGDTQYF.

The V gene is TRBV28, the J gene TRBJ1-1, with D possibly TRBD1 on 6 matching bases. Germline V lookup: CDR1 MDHEN, CDR2 SYDVKM. This CDR3 region has 14 residues. V lost 7 bases and J lost 2, with 14 bases in between. CDR3 region: CASTQGGANTEAFF. The CDR3 DNA is TGTGCCAGCACCCAAGGGGGGGCAAACACTGAAGCTTTCTTT.

The chain combines TRBV7-2 with TRBJ2-7; D is unclear. Germline-derived CDR1 and CDR2 are SGHTA and FQGNSA. This CDR3 is built from 16 residues. Trimming took 3 bases from V and 7 from J, leaving 22 bases between them. Written as DNA, the CDR3 is TGTGCCAGCAGCTTGGATCCAGCTAAAGGTGCCTTGGAGCAGTACTTC. This gives the protein CASSLDPAKGALEQYF.